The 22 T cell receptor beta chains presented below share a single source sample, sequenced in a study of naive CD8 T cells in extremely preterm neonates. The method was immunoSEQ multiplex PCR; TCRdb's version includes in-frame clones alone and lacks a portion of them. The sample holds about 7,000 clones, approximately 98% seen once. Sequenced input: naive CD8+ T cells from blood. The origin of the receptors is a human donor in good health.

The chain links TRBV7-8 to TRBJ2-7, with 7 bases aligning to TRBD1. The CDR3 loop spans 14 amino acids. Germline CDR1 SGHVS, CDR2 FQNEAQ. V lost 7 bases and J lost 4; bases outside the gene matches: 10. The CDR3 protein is CASKSDRAFYEQYF. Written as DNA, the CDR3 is TGTGCCAGCAAATCAGACAGGGCCTTTTACGAGCAGTACTTC.

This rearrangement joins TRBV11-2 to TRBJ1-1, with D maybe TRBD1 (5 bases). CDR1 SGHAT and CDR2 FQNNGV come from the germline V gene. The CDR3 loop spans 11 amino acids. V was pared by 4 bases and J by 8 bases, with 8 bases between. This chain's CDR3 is CASSSGGEAFF. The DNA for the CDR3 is TGTGCCAGCAGCTCCGGGGGGGAAGCTTTCTTT.

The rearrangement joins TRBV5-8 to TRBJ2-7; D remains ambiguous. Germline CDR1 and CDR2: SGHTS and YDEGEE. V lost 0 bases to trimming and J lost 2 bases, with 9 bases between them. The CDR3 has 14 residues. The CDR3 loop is CASSLAVPAYEQYF. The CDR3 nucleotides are TGTGCCAGCAGCTTGGCCGTGCCAGCCTACGAGCAGTACTTC.

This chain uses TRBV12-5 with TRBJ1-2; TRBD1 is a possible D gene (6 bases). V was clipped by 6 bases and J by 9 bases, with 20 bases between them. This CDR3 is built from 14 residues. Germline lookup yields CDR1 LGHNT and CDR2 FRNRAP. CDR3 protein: CASGNTGMSKSYTF. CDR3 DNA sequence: TGTGCTAGTGGGAACACAGGGATGTCCAAAAGCTACACCTTC.

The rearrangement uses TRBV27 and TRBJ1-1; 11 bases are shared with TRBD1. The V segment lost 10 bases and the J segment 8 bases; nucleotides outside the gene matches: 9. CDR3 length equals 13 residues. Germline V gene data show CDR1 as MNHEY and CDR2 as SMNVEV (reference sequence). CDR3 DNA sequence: TGTGCCACAGGGACTCGGACAGGGGGCGAAGCTTTCTTT. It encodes CATGTRTGGEAFF.

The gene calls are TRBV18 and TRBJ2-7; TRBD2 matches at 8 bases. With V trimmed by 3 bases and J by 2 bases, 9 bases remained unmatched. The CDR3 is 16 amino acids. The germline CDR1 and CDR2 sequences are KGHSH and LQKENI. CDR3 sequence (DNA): TGTGCCAGCTCACCGGGGTCGAGTAGCGGGACCTACGAGCAGTACTTC. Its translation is CASSPGSSSGTYEQYF.

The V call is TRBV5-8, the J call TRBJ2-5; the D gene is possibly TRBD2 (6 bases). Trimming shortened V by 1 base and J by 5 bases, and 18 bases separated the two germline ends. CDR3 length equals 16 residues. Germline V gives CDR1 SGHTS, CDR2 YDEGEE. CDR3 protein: CASSLTNRRGLETQYF. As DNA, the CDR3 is TGTGCCAGCAGCTTGACTAATAGGCGGGGTCTGGAGACCCAGTACTTC. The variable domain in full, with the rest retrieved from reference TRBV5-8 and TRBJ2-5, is EAGVTQSPTHLIKTRGQQATLRCSPISGHTSVYWYQQALGLGLQFLLWYDEGEERNRGNFPPRFSGRQFPNYSSELNVNALELEDSALYLCASSLTNRRGLETQYFGPGTRLLVL.

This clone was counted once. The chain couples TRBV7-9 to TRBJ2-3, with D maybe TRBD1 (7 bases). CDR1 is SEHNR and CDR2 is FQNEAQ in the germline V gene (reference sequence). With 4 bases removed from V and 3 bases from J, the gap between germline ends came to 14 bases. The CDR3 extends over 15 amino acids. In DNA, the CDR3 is TGTGCCAGCAGCTCCCAGGGGGGCTTGACAGATACGCAGTATTTT. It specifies CASSSQGGLTDTQYF. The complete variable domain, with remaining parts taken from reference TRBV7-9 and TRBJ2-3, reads DTGVSQNPRHKITKRGQNVTFRCDPISEHNRLYWYRQTLGQGPEFLTYFQNEAQLEKSRLLSDRFSAERPKGSFSTLEIQRTEQGDSAMYLCASSSQGGLTDTQYFGPGTRLTVL.

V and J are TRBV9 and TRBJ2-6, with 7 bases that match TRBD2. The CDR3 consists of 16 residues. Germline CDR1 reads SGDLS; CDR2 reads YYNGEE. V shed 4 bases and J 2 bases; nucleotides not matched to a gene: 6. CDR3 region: CASSPRGGAGANVLTF. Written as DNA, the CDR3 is TGTGCCAGCAGCCCCCGGGGAGGGGCTGGGGCCAACGTCCTGACTTTC.

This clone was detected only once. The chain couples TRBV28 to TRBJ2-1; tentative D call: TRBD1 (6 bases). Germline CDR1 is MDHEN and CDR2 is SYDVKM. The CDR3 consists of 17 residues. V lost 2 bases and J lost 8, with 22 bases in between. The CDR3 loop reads CASSLRGQTLIVYEQFF. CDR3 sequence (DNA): TGTGCCAGCAGTTTAAGAGGACAGACCCTTATTGTGTATGAGCAGTTCTTC.

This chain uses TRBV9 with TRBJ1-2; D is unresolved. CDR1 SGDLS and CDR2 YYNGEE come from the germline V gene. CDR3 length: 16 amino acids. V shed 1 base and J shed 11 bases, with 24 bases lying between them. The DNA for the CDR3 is TGTGCCAGCAGCGTAAGTCTCAGCGACTTTAGAGGAGGGTACACCTTC. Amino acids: CASSVSLSDFRGGYTF.

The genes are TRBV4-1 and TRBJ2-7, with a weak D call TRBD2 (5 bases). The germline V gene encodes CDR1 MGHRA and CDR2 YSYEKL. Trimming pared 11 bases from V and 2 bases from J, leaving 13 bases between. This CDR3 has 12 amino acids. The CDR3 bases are TGCGCCGCCTCGGGGTCCACCTACGAGCAGTACTTC. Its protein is CAASGSTYEQYF.

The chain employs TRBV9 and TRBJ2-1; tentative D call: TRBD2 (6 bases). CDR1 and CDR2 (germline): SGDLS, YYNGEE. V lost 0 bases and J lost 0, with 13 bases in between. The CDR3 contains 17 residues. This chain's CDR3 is CASSVVGGGSSYNEQFF. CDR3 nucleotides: TGTGCCAGCAGCGTAGTCGGGGGAGGTAGCTCCTACAATGAGCAGTTCTTC. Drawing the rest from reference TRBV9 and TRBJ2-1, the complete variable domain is DSGVTQTPKHLITATGQRVTLRCSPRSGDLSVYWYQQSLDQGLQFLIQYYNGEERAKGNILERFSAQQFPDLHSELNLSSLELGDSALYFCASSVVGGGSSYNEQFFGPGTRLTVL.

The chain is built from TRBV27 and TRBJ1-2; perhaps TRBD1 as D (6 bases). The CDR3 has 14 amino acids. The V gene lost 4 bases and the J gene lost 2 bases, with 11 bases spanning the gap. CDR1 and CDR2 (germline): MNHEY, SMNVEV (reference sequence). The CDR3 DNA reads TGTGCCAGCAGTTGGGTACAGGGAAACTATGGCTACACCTTC. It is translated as CASSWVQGNYGYTF.

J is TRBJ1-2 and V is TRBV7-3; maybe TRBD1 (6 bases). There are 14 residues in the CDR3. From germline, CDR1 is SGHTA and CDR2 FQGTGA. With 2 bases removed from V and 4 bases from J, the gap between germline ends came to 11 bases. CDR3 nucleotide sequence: TGTGCCAGCAGCTTACGACAGGCGCCCTATGGCTACACCTTC. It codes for CASSLRQAPYGYTF.

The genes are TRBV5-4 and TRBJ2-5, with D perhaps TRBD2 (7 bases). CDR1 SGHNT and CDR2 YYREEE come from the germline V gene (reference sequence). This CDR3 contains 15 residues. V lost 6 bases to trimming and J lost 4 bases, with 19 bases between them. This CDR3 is CASKGGRGPLETQYF. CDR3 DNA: TGTGCCAGCAAGGGGGGGCGGGGGCCCTTAGAGACCCAGTACTTC. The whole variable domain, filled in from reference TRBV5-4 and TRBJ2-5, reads ETGVTQSPTHLIKTRGQQVTLRCSSQSGHNTVSWYQQALGQGPQFIFQYYREEENGRGNFPPRFSGLQFPNYSSELNVNALELDDSALYLCASKGGRGPLETQYFGPGTRLLVL.

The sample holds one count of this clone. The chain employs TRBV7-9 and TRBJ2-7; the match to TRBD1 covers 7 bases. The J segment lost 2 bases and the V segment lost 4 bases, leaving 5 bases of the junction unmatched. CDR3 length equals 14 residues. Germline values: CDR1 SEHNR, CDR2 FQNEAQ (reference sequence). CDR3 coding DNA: TGTGCCAGCAGCTCGAGACAGGGCGCCTACGAGCAGTACTTC. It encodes CASSSRQGAYEQYF.

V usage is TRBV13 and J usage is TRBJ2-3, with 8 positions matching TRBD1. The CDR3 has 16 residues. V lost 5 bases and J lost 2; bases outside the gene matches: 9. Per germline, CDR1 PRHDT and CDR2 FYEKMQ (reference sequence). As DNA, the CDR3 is TGTGCCAGCAGCCCCCGGAGGACAGGGTCCACAGATACGCAGTATTTT. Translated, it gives CASSPRRTGSTDTQYF.

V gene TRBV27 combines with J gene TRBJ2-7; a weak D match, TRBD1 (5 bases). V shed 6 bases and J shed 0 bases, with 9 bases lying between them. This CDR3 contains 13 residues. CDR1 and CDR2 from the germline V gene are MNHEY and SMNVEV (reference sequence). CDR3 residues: CASRPTVSYEQYF. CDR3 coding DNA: TGTGCCAGCAGGCCGACAGTCTCCTACGAGCAGTACTTC.

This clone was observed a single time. CDR3 loop: CASSLSSRDTSNQPQHF. The CDR3, as DNA: TGTGCCAGCAGCTTATCTAGCCGAGACACTTCCAATCAGCCCCAGCATTTT. V usage is TRBV7-9 and J usage is TRBJ1-5; D is ambiguous. Trimming pared 2 bases from V and 3 bases from J, leaving 17 bases between. The CDR3 is 17 residues long. CDR1 and CDR2 (germline): SEHNR, FQNEAQ (reference sequence). The complete variable domain, with remaining parts taken from reference TRBV7-9 and TRBJ1-5, reads DTGVSQNPRHKITKRGQNVTFRCDPISEHNRLYWYRQTLGQGPEFLTYFQNEAQLEKSRLLSDRFSAERPKGSFSTLEIQRTEQGDSAMYLCASSLSSRDTSNQPQHFGDGTRLSIL.

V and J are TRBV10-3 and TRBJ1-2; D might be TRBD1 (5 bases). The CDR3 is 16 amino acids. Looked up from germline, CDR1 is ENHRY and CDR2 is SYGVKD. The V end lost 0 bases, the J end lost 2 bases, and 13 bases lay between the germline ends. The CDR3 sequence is CAISESGAAINYGYTF. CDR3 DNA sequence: TGTGCCATCAGTGAGTCTGGGGCAGCTATCAACTATGGCTACACCTTC.

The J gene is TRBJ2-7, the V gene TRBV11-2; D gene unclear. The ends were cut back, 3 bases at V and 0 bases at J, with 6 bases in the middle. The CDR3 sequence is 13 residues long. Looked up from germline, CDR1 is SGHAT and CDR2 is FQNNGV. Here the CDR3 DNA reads TGTGCCAGCAGCTTTGGCGGCTCCTACGAGCAGTACTTC. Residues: CASSFGGSYEQYF.